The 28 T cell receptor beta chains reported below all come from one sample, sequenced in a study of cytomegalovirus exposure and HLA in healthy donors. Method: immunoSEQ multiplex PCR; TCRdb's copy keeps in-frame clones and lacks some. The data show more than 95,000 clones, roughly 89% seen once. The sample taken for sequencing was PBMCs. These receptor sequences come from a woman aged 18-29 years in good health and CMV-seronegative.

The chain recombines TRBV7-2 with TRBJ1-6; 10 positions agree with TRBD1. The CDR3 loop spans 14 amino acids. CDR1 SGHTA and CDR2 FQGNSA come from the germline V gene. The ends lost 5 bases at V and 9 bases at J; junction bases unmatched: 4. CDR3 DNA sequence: TGTGCCAGCAGCCTCGGACAGGGGGGTTCACCCCTCCACTTT. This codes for CASSLGQGGSPLHF. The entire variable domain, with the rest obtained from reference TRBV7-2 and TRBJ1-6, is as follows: GAGVSQSPSNKVTEKGKDVELRCDPISGHTALYWYRQSLGQGLEFLIYFQGNSAPDKSGLPSDRFSAERTGGSVSTLTIQRTQQEDSAVYLCASSLGQGGSPLHFGNGTRLTVT.

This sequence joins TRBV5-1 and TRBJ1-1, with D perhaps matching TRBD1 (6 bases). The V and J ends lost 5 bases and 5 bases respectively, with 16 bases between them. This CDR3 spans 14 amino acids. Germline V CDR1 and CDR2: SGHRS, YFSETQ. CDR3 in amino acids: CASSSVMRGTEAFF. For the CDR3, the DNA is TGCGCCAGCAGTTCCGTCATGAGGGGGACTGAAGCTTTCTTT.

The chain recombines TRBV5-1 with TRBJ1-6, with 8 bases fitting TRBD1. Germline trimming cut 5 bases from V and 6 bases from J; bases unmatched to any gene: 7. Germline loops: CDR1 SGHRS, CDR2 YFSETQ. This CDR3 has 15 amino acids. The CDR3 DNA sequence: TGCGCCAGCAGGCGGACAGGGACCGGTAATTCACCCCTCCACTTT. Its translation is CASRRTGTGNSPLHF. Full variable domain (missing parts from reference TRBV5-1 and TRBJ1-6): KAGVTQTPRYLIKTRGQQVTLSCSPISGHRSVSWYQQTPGQGLQFLFEYFSETQRNKGNFPGRFSGRQFSNSRSEMNVSTLELGDSALYLCASRRTGTGNSPLHFGNGTRLTVT.

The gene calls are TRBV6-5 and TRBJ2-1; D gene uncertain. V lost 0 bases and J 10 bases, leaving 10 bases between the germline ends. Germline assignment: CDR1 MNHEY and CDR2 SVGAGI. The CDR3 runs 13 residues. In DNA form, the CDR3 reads TGTGCCAGCAGTTACTCGATTGCCGAGGAGCAGTTCTTC. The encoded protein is CASSYSIAEEQFF.

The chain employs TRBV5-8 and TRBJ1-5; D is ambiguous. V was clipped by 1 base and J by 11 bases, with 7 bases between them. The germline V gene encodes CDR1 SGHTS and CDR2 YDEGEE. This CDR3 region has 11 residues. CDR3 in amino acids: CASSLYGAQHF. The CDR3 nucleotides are TGTGCCAGCAGCTTGTACGGGGCCCAGCATTTT. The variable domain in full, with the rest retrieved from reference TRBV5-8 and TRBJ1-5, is EAGVTQSPTHLIKTRGQQATLRCSPISGHTSVYWYQQALGLGLQFLLWYDEGEERNRGNFPPRFSGRQFPNYSSELNVNALELEDSALYLCASSLYGAQHFGDGTRLSIL.

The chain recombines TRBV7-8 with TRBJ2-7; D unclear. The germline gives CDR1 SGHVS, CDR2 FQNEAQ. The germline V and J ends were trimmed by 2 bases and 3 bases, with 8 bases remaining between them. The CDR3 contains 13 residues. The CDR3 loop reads CASSLMADYEQYF. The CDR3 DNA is TGTGCCAGCAGCTTAATGGCAGACTACGAGCAGTACTTC.

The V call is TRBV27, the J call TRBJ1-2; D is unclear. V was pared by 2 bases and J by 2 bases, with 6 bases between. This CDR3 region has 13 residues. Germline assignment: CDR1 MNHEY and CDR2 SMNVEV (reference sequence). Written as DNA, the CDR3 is TGTGCCAGCAGTTTACAGGCAAACTATGGCTACACCTTC. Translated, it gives CASSLQANYGYTF.

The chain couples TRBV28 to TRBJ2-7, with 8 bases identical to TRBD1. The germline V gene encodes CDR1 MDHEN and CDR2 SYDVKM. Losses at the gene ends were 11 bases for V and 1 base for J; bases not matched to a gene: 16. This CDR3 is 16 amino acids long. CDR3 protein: CAVLRDRTVNSYEQYF. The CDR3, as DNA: TGTGCCGTACTCCGGGACAGGACAGTCAATTCCTACGAGCAGTACTTC.

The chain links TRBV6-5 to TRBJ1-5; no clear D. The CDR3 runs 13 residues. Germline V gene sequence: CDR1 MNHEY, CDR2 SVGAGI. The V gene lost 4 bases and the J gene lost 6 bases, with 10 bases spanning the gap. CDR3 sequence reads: CASSSLEGQPQHF. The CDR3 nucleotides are TGTGCCAGCAGTTCGCTTGAGGGTCAGCCCCAGCATTTT.

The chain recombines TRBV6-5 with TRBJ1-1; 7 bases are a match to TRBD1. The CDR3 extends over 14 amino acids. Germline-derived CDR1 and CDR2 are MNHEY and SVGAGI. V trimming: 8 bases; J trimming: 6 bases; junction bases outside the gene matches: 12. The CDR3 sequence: CASGLTEGAAEAFF. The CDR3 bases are TGTGCCAGCGGACTAACGGAGGGGGCGGCTGAAGCTTTCTTT.

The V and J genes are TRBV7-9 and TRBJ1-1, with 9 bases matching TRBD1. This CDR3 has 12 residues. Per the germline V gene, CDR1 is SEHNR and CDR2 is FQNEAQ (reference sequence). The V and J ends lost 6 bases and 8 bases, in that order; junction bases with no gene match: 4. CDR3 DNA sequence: TGTGCCAGCAGACAAACAGGGGGCGAAGCTTTCTTT. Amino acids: CASRQTGGEAFF.

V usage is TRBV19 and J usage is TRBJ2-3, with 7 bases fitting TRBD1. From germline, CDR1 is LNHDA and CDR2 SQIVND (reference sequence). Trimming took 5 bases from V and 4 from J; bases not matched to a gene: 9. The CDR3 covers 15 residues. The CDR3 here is CASSLTGTDSDTQYF. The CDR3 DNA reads TGTGCCAGTAGTCTAACCGGGACAGACTCAGATACGCAGTATTTT.

The CDR3 loop is CASSPQAGHGNTIYF. In DNA form, the CDR3 reads TGTGCCAGCAGCCCACAAGCGGGACATGGAAACACCATATATTTT. V gene TRBV9 combines with J gene TRBJ1-3, with D maybe TRBD1 (6 bases). The CDR3 length is 15 residues. Germline loops: CDR1 SGDLS, CDR2 YYNGEE. V was trimmed by 4 bases and J by 3 bases, leaving 14 bases between them.

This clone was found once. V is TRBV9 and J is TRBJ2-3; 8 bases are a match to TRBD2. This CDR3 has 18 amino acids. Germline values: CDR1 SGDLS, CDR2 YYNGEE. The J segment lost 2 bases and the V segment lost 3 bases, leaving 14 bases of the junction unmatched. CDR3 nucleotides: TGTGCCAGCAGCGGTGGGGTTGCCGGGGGGGAACACACAGATACGCAGTATTTT. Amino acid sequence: CASSGGVAGGEHTDTQYF. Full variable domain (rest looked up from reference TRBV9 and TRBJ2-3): DSGVTQTPKHLITATGQRVTLRCSPRSGDLSVYWYQQSLDQGLQFLIQYYNGEERAKGNILERFSAQQFPDLHSELNLSSLELGDSALYFCASSGGVAGGEHTDTQYFGPGTRLTVL.

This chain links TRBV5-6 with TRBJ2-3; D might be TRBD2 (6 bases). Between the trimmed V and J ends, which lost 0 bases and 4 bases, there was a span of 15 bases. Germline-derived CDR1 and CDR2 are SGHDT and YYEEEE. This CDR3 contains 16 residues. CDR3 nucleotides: TGTGCCAGCAGCTTGGGGGGCGGGACTCGGTCAGATACGCAGTATTTT. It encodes CASSLGGGTRSDTQYF.

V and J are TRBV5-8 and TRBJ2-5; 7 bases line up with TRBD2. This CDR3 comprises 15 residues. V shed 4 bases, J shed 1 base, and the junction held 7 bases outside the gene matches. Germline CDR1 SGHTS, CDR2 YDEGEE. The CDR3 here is CASSLGEGPQETQYF. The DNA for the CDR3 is TGTGCCAGCAGCCTGGGGGAGGGCCCCCAAGAGACCCAGTACTTC.

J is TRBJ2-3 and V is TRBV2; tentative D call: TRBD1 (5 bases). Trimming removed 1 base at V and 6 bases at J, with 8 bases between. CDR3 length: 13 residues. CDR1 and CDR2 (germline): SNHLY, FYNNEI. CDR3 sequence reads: CASSEVGADTQYF. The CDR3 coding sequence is TGTGCCAGCAGTGAAGTAGGGGCCGATACGCAGTATTTT.

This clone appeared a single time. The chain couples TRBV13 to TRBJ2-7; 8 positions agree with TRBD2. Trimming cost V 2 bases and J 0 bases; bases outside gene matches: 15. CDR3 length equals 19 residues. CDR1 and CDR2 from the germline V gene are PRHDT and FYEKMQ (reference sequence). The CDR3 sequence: CASSLSPRREGESSYEQYV. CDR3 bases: TGTGCCAGCAGCTTATCCCCAAGACGGGAGGGAGAGAGCTCCTACGAGCAGTACGTC.

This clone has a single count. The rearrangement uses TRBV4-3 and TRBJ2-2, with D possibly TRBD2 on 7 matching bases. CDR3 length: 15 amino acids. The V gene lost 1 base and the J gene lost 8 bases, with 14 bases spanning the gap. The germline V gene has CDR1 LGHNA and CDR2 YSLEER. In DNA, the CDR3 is TGCGCCAGCAGCCAAGTAGTCGGGGGGCCTGGGGAGCTGTTTTTT. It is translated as CASSQVVGGPGELFF.

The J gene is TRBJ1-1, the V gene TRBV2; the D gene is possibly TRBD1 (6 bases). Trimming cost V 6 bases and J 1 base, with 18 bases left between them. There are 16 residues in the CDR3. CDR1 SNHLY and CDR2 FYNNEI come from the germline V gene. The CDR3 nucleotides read TGTGCCAGCAGCTTATTTGGGGGCCGTGGGAACACTGAAGCTTTCTTT. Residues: CASSLFGGRGNTEAFF.

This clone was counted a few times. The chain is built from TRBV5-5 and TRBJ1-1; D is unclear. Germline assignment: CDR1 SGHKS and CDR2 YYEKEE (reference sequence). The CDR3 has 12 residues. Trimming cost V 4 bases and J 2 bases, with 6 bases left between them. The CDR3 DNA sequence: TGTGCCAGCAGCACTTTCAACACTGAAGCTTTCTTT. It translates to CASSTFNTEAFF.

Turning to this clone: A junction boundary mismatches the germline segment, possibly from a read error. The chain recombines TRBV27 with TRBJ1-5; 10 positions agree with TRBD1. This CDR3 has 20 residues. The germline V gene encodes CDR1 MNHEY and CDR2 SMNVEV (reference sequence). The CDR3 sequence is CASSQKLDGQGGGWNRPQHF. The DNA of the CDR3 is TGTGCCAGCAGTCAGAAGCTAGACGGACAGGGGGGAGGGTGGAATCGGCCCCAGCATTTT.

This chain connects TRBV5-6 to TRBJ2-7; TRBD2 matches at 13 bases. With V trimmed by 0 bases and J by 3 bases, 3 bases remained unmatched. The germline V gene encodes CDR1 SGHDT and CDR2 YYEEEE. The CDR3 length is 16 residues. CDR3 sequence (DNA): TGTGCCAGCAGCTTGGAAGGACTAGCGGGAGTCTACGAGCAGTACTTC. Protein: CASSLEGLAGVYEQYF.

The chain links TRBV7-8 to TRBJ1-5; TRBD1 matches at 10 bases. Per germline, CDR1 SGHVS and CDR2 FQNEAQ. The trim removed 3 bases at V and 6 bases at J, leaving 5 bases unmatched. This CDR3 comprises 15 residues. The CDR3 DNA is TGTGCCAGCAGCTTTAGACAGGGGGCAGGTCAGCCCCAGCATTTT. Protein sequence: CASSFRQGAGQPQHF. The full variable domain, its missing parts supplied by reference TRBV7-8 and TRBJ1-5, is GAGVSQSPRYKVAKRGQDVALRCDPISGHVSLFWYQQALGQGPEFLTYFQNEAQLDKSGLPSDRFFAERPEGSVSTLKIQRTQQEDSAVYLCASSFRQGAGQPQHFGDGTRLSIL.

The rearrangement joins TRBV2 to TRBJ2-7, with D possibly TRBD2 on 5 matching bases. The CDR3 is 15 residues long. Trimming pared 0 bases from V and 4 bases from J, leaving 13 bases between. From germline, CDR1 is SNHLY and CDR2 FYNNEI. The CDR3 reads CASSEASGWRYEQYF. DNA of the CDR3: TGTGCCAGCAGTGAAGCCTCGGGATGGCGTTACGAGCAGTACTTC. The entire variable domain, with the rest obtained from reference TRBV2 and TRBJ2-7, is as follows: EPEVTQTPSHQVTQMGQEVILRCVPISNHLYFYWYRQILGQKVEFLVSFYNNEISEKSEIFDDQFSVERPDGSNFTLKIRSTKLEDSAMYFCASSEASGWRYEQYFGPGTRLTVT.

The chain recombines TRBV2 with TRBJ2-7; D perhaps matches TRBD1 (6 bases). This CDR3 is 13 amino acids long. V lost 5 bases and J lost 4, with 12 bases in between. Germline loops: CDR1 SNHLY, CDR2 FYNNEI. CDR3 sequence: CASSPARGYEQYV. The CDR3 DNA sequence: TGTGCCAGCAGTCCTGCCAGGGGTTACGAGCAGTACGTC.

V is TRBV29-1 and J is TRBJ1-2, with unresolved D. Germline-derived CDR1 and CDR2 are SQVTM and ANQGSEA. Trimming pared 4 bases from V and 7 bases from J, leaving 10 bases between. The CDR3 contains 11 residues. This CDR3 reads CSVGGAGGYTF. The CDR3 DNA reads TGCAGCGTTGGGGGAGCGGGTGGCTACACCTTC.

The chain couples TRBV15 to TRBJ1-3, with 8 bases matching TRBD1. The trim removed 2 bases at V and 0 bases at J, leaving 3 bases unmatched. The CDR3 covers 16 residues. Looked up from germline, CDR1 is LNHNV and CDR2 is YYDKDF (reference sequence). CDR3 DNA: TGTGCCACCAGCAGAAACAGGGGGATCTCTGGAAACACCATATATTTT. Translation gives CATSRNRGISGNTIYF.